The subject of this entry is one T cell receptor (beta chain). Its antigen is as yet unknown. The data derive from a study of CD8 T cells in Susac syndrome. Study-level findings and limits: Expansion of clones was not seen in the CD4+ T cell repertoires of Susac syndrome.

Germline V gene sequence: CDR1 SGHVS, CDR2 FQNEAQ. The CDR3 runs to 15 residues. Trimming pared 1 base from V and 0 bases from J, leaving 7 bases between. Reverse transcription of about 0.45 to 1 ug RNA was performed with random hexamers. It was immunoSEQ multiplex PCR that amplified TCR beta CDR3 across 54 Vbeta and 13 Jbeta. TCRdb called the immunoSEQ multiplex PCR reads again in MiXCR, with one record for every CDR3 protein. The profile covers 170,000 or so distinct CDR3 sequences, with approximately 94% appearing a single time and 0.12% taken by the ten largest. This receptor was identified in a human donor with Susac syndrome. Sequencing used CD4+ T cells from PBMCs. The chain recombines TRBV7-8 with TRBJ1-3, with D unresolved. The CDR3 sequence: CASSLEQFSGNTIYF. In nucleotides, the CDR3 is TGTGCCAGCAGCTTAGAACAGTTCTCTGGAAACACCATATATTTT.